The rows below give T cell receptor beta chains drawn from one sample of a study of cytomegalovirus exposure and HLA in healthy donors. Some clones are missing from TCRdb's copy, which holds only in-frame ones; the method was immunoSEQ multiplex PCR. Altogether 100,000 to 150,000 clones are present, over 75% being singletons, with the ten largest covering approximately 4%. Material: PBMCs. Every receptor here comes from a man between 18 and 29 years old in good health and CMV-seropositive. The CDR3 runs from the conserved cysteine through the conserved F or W. A D gene is named only where the DNA matches it firmly. Not every row has a clone size; where given, it reads once, few, many or a size class.

v_call: TRBV27
d_call: .
j_call: TRBJ1-2
clone_size: .
cdr3_aa: CASSHKQTGRFTF
cdr3_nt: TGTGCCAGCAGTCACAAACAGACAGGCCGGTTCACCTTC

v_call: TRBV27
d_call: .
j_call: TRBJ2-3
clone_size: .
cdr3_aa: CASSLFRGSKNPDTQYF
cdr3_nt: TGTGCCAGCAGTTTATTCCGGGGGTCGAAGAACCCAGATACGCAGTATTTT

v_call: TRBV6-5
d_call: TRBD1
j_call: TRBJ2-7
clone_size: .
cdr3_aa: CASRDRGVIEQYF
cdr3_nt: TGTGCCAGCAGAGACAGGGGAGTGATCGAGCAGTACTTC

v_call: TRBV9
d_call: .
j_call: TRBJ2-2
clone_size: .
cdr3_aa: CASSVEGRVGELFF
cdr3_nt: TGTGCCAGCAGCGTAGAGGGGCGCGTCGGGGAGCTGTTTTTT

v_call: TRBV29-1
d_call: .
j_call: TRBJ1-1
clone_size: few
cdr3_aa: CSVQMGGVVIGTEAFF
cdr3_nt: TGCAGCGTTCAGATGGGCGGGGTGGTGATTGGGACTGAAGCTTTCTTT

v_call: TRBV2
d_call: TRBD1
j_call: TRBJ1-5
clone_size: .
cdr3_aa: CASSEDRDGAQHF
cdr3_nt: TGTGCCAGCAGTGAGGACAGGGACGGAGCCCAGCATTTT

v_call: TRBV4-1
d_call: .
j_call: TRBJ1-3
clone_size: .
cdr3_aa: CASSHVRGNTIYF
cdr3_nt: TGCGCCAGCAGCCACGTTCGGGGAAACACCATATATTTT

v_call: TRBV6-6
d_call: .
j_call: TRBJ2-7
clone_size: .
cdr3_aa: CASSLQGPPYEQYF
cdr3_nt: TGTGCCAGCAGTTTGCAGGGCCCCCCCTACGAGCAGTACTTC

v_call: TRBV30
d_call: .
j_call: TRBJ1-2
clone_size: .
cdr3_aa: CAWSSQGGGYTF
cdr3_nt: TGTGCCTGGAGTTCTCAGGGTGGGGGCTACACCTTC

v_call: TRBV6-5
d_call: TRBD1
j_call: TRBJ1-5
clone_size: .
cdr3_aa: CASSYKDRAGQPQHF
cdr3_nt: TGTGCCAGCAGCTATAAGGACAGGGCAGGCCAGCCCCAGCATTTT

v_call: TRBV5-6
d_call: .
j_call: TRBJ1-5
clone_size: .
cdr3_aa: CASSLFQGTNQPQHF
cdr3_nt: TGTGCCAGCAGCTTGTTTCAGGGTACCAATCAGCCCCAGCATTTT

v_call: TRBV10-3
d_call: TRBD1
j_call: TRBJ2-7
clone_size: .
cdr3_aa: CAIRDRDRDEQYF
cdr3_nt: TGTGCCATCAGAGACCGGGACAGGGACGAGCAGTACTTC

v_call: TRBV19
d_call: .
j_call: TRBJ1-5
clone_size: .
cdr3_aa: CASSILSRDQPQHF
cdr3_nt: TGTGCCAGTAGTATCTTGTCGAGGGATCAGCCCCAGCATTTT

v_call: TRBV10-3
d_call: .
j_call: TRBJ1-5
clone_size: .
cdr3_aa: CAISEQEALNQPQHF
cdr3_nt: TGTGCCATCAGTGAACAAGAAGCGTTAAATCAGCCCCAGCATTTT

v_call: TRBV6-1
d_call: TRBD1
j_call: TRBJ2-7
clone_size: .
cdr3_aa: CASSEFEGADSPYEQYF
cdr3_nt: TGTGCCAGCAGTGAATTTGAGGGGGCAGATTCGCCCTACGAGCAGTACTTC

v_call: TRBV7-8
d_call: .
j_call: TRBJ1-3
clone_size: .
cdr3_aa: CASSLSSGNTIYF
cdr3_nt: TGTGCCAGCAGCTTGAGCTCTGGAAACACCATATATTTT

v_call: TRBV30
d_call: .
j_call: TRBJ2-1
clone_size: few
cdr3_aa: CAWSAISGEQFF
cdr3_nt: TGTGCCTGGAGTGCCATCTCGGGGGAGCAGTTCTTC

v_call: TRBV7-9
d_call: .
j_call: TRBJ2-1
clone_size: .
cdr3_aa: CASSPSPGGHYNEQFF
cdr3_nt: TGTGCCAGCAGCCCATCCCCTGGCGGGCACTACAATGAGCAGTTCTTC

v_call: TRBV6-6
d_call: TRBD1
j_call: TRBJ2-4
clone_size: .
cdr3_aa: CASSPDPGGNIQYF
cdr3_nt: TGTGCCAGCAGTCCGGACCCAGGGGGAAACATTCAGTACTTC

v_call: TRBV6-1
d_call: .
j_call: TRBJ2-5
clone_size: .
cdr3_aa: CASSVSAGDETQYF
cdr3_nt: TGTGCCAGCAGTGTTTCAGCAGGGGACGAGACCCAGTACTTC

v_call: TRBV2
d_call: TRBD1
j_call: TRBJ2-2
clone_size: few
cdr3_aa: CASSGRQGARNGELFF
cdr3_nt: TGTGCCAGCAGTGGGAGACAGGGGGCGAGGAACGGGGAGCTGTTTTTT

v_call: TRBV25-1
d_call: .
j_call: TRBJ1-5
clone_size: .
cdr3_aa: CASSGYGNQPQHF
cdr3_nt: TGTGCCAGCAGTGGCTACGGCAATCAGCCCCAGCATTTT

v_call: TRBV10-3
d_call: TRBD1
j_call: TRBJ1-3
clone_size: once
cdr3_aa: CAIAPGGPGNTIYF
cdr3_nt: TGTGCCATCGCGCCAGGGGGACCTGGAAACACCATATATTTT

v_call: TRBV5-4
d_call: TRBD2
j_call: TRBJ2-7
clone_size: once
cdr3_aa: CASRLAGGSHEQYF
cdr3_nt: TGTGCCAGCAGGTTAGCGGGAGGTTCCCACGAGCAGTACTTC

v_call: TRBV9
d_call: .
j_call: TRBJ2-7
clone_size: .
cdr3_aa: CASSQFPGTYEQYF
cdr3_nt: TGTGCCAGCAGCCAATTCCCAGGGACCTACGAGCAGTACTTC

v_call: TRBV10-3
d_call: TRBD1
j_call: TRBJ2-3
clone_size: .
cdr3_aa: CAGGPDRGVDTQYF
cdr3_nt: TGTGCCGGGGGTCCGGACAGGGGGGTAGATACGCAGTATTTT

v_call: TRBV2
d_call: TRBD1
j_call: TRBJ1-6
clone_size: few
cdr3_aa: CASRKTGTDNSPLHF
cdr3_nt: TGTGCCAGCAGGAAAACCGGGACAGATAATTCACCCCTCCACTTT

v_call: TRBV11-2
d_call: TRBD1
j_call: TRBJ2-7
clone_size: .
cdr3_aa: CASSARRPGQPYEQYF
cdr3_nt: TGTGCCAGCAGCGCCCGACGACCGGGACAGCCGTACGAGCAGTACTTC

v_call: TRBV5-1
d_call: .
j_call: TRBJ1-1
clone_size: .
cdr3_aa: CASSLNGIWAEAFF
cdr3_nt: TGCGCCAGCAGCTTGAACGGGATCTGGGCTGAAGCTTTCTTT

v_call: TRBV19
d_call: TRBD1
j_call: TRBJ1-2
clone_size: .
cdr3_aa: CASTTRDRGNYGYTF
cdr3_nt: TGTGCCAGTACCACCCGGGACAGGGGGAACTATGGCTACACCTTC

v_call: TRBV7-9
d_call: .
j_call: TRBJ1-1
clone_size: .
cdr3_aa: CASSLAGWGAEAFF
cdr3_nt: TGTGCCAGCAGCTTAGCGGGATGGGGAGCTGAAGCTTTCTTT

v_call: TRBV5-1
d_call: .
j_call: TRBJ2-2
clone_size: .
cdr3_aa: CASSLEQGRTGELFF
cdr3_nt: TGCGCCAGCAGCTTGGAGCAGGGCCGTACCGGGGAGCTGTTTTTT

v_call: TRBV7-8
d_call: TRBD1
j_call: TRBJ1-1
clone_size: .
cdr3_aa: CASSLTSGGTGANTEAFF
cdr3_nt: TGTGCCAGCAGCTTAACAAGTGGAGGGACAGGGGCGAACACTGAAGCTTTCTTT

v_call: TRBV7-2
d_call: .
j_call: TRBJ1-1
clone_size: .
cdr3_aa: CASSRPGAEAFF
cdr3_nt: TGTGCCAGCAGCCGTCCGGGGGCTGAAGCTTTCTTT

v_call: TRBV9
d_call: TRBD1
j_call: TRBJ1-2
clone_size: .
cdr3_aa: CASSKTGADYGYTF
cdr3_nt: TGTGCCAGCAGTAAAACAGGGGCGGACTATGGCTACACCTTC